Following are 25 T cell receptor beta chains from one sample sequenced in a study of T-cell reconstitution after alpha-beta-depleted transplantation in children. Construction of the TCRbeta library involved unique molecular identifiers. MiXCR, applied by TCRdb to the PCR reads, yields one record per CDR3 protein. Here the sample spans about 980,000 distinct CDR3 sequences, 25% to 30% being singletons. Sequencing was performed on PBMCs, mostly from graft donor cells, taken 360 days after TCRalphabeta/CD19-depleted stem cell transplant. All receptors come from a boy younger than two who had a stem cell transplant for SCID, so the T cells may come from the graft donor.

The J gene is TRBJ2-5, the V gene TRBV4-2, with D uncertain. The length of the CDR3 is 14 residues. V lost 3 bases and J 3 bases, leaving 11 bases between the germline ends. Germline loops: CDR1 LGHNA, CDR2 YNFKEQ. The CDR3 loop reads CASSQSGKEETQYF. DNA of the CDR3: TGTGCCAGCAGCCAGTCTGGGAAGGAAGAGACCCAGTACTTC.

The chain's CDR3 is CASSLYGTSGVNEQFF. CDR3 in DNA: TGTGCCAGCAGTTTATATGGGACTAGCGGGGTGAATGAGCAGTTCTTC. V is TRBV27 and J is TRBJ2-1; 13 bases agree with TRBD2. J was trimmed by 7 bases and V by 1 base; bases with no gene match: 4. This CDR3 region has 16 residues. CDR1 is MNHEY, CDR2 SMNVEV, per germline (reference sequence).

The V gene is TRBV20-1, the J gene TRBJ2-3; tentative D call: TRBD2 (5 bases). Trimming pared 3 bases from V and 8 bases from J, leaving 12 bases between. The CDR3 is 12 residues long. Per germline, CDR1 DFQATT and CDR2 SNEGSKA (reference sequence). The CDR3 DNA sequence: TGCAGTGCTAGTAGGCCTCTAGCTACGCAGTATTTT. Amino acid sequence: CSASRPLATQYF.

The table lists this clonotype with a few counts. No DNA is shown, since the ends of the CDR3 on it are uncertain; the CDR3 is the one TCRdb lists. The V call is TRBV11-2, the J call TRBJ2-2; the tabulated D call, TRBD1, remains unverified against the DNA. In germline, CDR1 is SGHAT, CDR2 FQNNGV. The CDR3 is 15 amino acids long, termini counted. This chain's CDR3 is CASTSGGHGYRELFF.

The rearrangement uses TRBV2 and TRBJ2-1; 8 bases fit TRBD1. V trimming: 3 bases; J trimming: 10 bases; junction bases outside the gene matches: 8. In germline, CDR1 is SNHLY, CDR2 FYNNEI. The CDR3 contains 14 residues. CDR3 amino acids: CASSDRGLPSEQFF. DNA for the CDR3: TGTGCCAGCAGTGACAGGGGGCTCCCCTCGGAGCAGTTCTTC.

In its sample, this clonotype was seen a few times. The J gene is TRBJ1-2, the V gene TRBV5-1; 7 bases map to TRBD1. V lost 3 bases to trimming and J lost 0 bases; unmatched junction nucleotides: 11. CDR1 and CDR2 from the germline V gene are SGHRS and YFSETQ. CDR3 length: 17 amino acids. DNA of the CDR3: TGCGCCAGCAGCTCGGATGTGCCGGGACAGCCTAACTATGGCTACACCTTC. Protein sequence: CASSSDVPGQPNYGYTF.

In this sample, this clonotype turned up a few times. This sequence joins TRBV7-9 and TRBJ2-3; the D gene is possibly TRBD1 (7 bases). V shed 6 bases and J shed 7 bases, with 17 bases lying between them. CDR3 length equals 14 residues. Germline V gives CDR1 SEHNR, CDR2 FQNEAQ (reference sequence). CDR3 bases: TGTGCCAGCAGAGGAGGGGGCGTCGAAAATACGCAGTATTTT. Translating gives CASRGGGVENTQYF.

The rearrangement links TRBV5-1 to TRBJ1-1; 7 nucleotides line up with TRBD1. This CDR3 has 14 residues. Germline-derived CDR1 and CDR2 are SGHRS and YFSETQ. V trimming: 0 bases; J trimming: 3 bases; junction bases outside the gene matches: 2. The CDR3 protein is CASSLAGTDTEAFF. CDR3 nucleotides: TGCGCCAGCAGCTTGGCCGGGACAGACACTGAAGCTTTCTTT.

V and J are TRBV7-6 and TRBJ2-4, with no clear D. CDR3 size: 14 residues. V lost 1 base, J lost 7 bases, and 11 bases lay in between. Germline V lookup: CDR1 SGHVS, CDR2 FNYEAQ. As DNA, the CDR3 is TGTGCCAGCAGCTTAGACCGAGTCGGGAACATTCAGTACTTC. It yields the protein CASSLDRVGNIQYF. Full variable domain (rest looked up from reference TRBV7-6 and TRBJ2-4): GAGVSQSPRYKVTKRGQDVALRCDPISGHVSLYWYRQALGQGPEFLTYFNYEAQQDKSGLPNDRFSAERPEGSISTLTIQRTEQRDSAMYRCASSLDRVGNIQYFGAGTRLSVL.

This chain joins TRBV12-3 or TRBV12-4 and TRBJ1-5, with TRBD1 matching over 8 bases. This CDR3 is 14 amino acids long. V lost 6 bases to trimming and J lost 6 bases; unmatched junction nucleotides: 7. In DNA form, the CDR3 reads TGTGCCAGCAGGACACAGGGGGTCCGTCAGCCCCAGCATTTT. As protein: CASRTQGVRQPQHF.

J is TRBJ2-4 and V is TRBV20-1, with D possibly TRBD2 on 6 matching bases. CDR1 and CDR2 from the germline V gene are DFQATT and SNEGSKA (reference sequence). Trimming cost V 4 bases and J 6 bases, with 19 bases left between them. The CDR3 has 15 amino acids. Written as DNA, the CDR3 is TGCAGTGCTATTGCGATGACTAGTCCCCGAAACATTCAGTACTTC. Translated: CSAIAMTSPRNIQYF.

The chain joins TRBV5-1 to TRBJ2-1; 13 nucleotides match TRBD2. The germline gives CDR1 SGHRS, CDR2 YFSETQ. CDR3 size: 18 residues. V shed 3 bases and J 4 bases; nucleotides not matched to a gene: 10. The CDR3 reads CASSWTSGGPPQYNEQFF. Written as DNA, the CDR3 is TGCGCCAGCAGCTGGACTAGCGGGGGACCCCCACAATACAATGAGCAGTTCTTC.

This chain uses TRBV5-1 with TRBJ1-6, with a tentative D call TRBD1 (6 bases). Trimming took 4 bases from V and 7 from J, leaving 12 bases between them. Germline-derived CDR1 and CDR2 are SGHRS and YFSETQ. CDR3 length: 14 amino acids. CDR3 loop: CASSAGTRNSPLHF. The CDR3 bases are TGCGCCAGCAGCGCCGGGACACGGAATTCACCCCTCCACTTT.

The chain recombines TRBV18 with TRBJ2-5; TRBD2 agrees at 8 bases. The V segment lost 5 bases and the J segment 2 bases; nucleotides outside the gene matches: 7. This CDR3 is built from 15 residues. Germline V gene sequence: CDR1 KGHSH, CDR2 LQKENI. Here the CDR3 DNA reads TGTGCCAGCTCAGTGACGGGGGGGCCTCAAGAGACCCAGTACTTC. The encoded protein is CASSVTGGPQETQYF.

This CDR3 reads CATSRDFRDTEAFF. CDR3 in DNA: TGTGCCACCAGCAGAGATTTCAGGGACACTGAAGCTTTCTTT. The V and J genes are TRBV15 and TRBJ1-1; possibly TRBD1 for D (5 bases). The CDR3 is 14 residues long. CDR1 and CDR2 (germline): LNHNV, YYDKDF (reference sequence). Between the trimmed V and J ends, which lost 0 bases and 3 bases, there was a span of 8 bases.

The chain carries TRBV28 and TRBJ1-1; no clear D gene. The CDR3 has 13 amino acids. Germline V gene sequence: CDR1 MDHEN, CDR2 SYDVKM. Trimming took 3 bases from V and 0 from J, leaving 5 bases between them. CDR3 sequence reads: CASSLILNTEAFF. CDR3 in DNA: TGTGCCAGCAGTTTGATCTTGAACACTGAAGCTTTCTTT.

This clonotype appeared a few times. The rearrangement uses TRBV10-2 and TRBJ1-2; D not resolved. The CDR3 is 13 amino acids. Between the trimmed V and J ends, which lost 3 bases and 3 bases, there was a span of 8 bases. Per the germline V gene, CDR1 is WSHSY and CDR2 is SAAADI. CDR3 nucleotide sequence: TGCGCCAGCAGTGACGGGAGCGACTATGGCTACACCTTC. Translating gives CASSDGSDYGYTF.

This clonotype has only a few counts. This chain uses TRBV2 with TRBJ1-2; D possibly corresponds to TRBD1 (5 bases). The V end lost 6 bases, the J end lost 8 bases, and 16 bases lay between the germline ends. The CDR3 consists of 13 residues. Germline CDR1 is SNHLY and CDR2 is FYNNEI. The CDR3 DNA reads as TGTGCCAGCAGCGCAGGGTTGAGTGTGGGCTACACCTTC. It translates to CASSAGLSVGYTF. Full variable domain (missing parts from reference TRBV2 and TRBJ1-2): EPEVTQTPSHQVTQMGQEVILRCVPISNHLYFYWYRQILGQKVEFLVSFYNNEISEKSEIFDDQFSVERPDGSNFTLKIRSTKLEDSAMYFCASSAGLSVGYTFGSGTRLTVV.

V is TRBV6-1 and J is TRBJ2-6; TRBD1 matches at 12 bases. The CDR3 extends over 16 amino acids. The junction had 2 bases not matched to a gene; V was cut back by 8 bases and J by 0 bases. Looked up from germline, CDR1 is MNHNS and CDR2 is SASEGT. The CDR3 DNA is TGTGCCAGCTTGGGACAGGGGGCCTCTGGGGCCAACGTCCTGACTTTC. It is translated as CASLGQGASGANVLTF.

V gene TRBV5-1 combines with J gene TRBJ1-3; TRBD1 matches at 10 bases. The CDR3 length is 17 residues. Germline lookup yields CDR1 SGHRS and CDR2 YFSETQ. J was trimmed by 0 bases and V by 4 bases; bases with no gene match: 7. The CDR3 is CASSPDRGMLSGNTIYF. Written as DNA, the CDR3 is TGCGCCAGCAGCCCGGACAGGGGGATGCTCTCTGGAAACACCATATATTTT.

This clonotype was seen a handful of times. The chain couples TRBV7-8 to TRBJ2-1; D is possibly TRBD1 (6 bases). Trimming left V 5 bases short and J 1 base short, with 27 bases between. The CDR3 sequence is 20 residues long. Germline assignment: CDR1 SGHVS and CDR2 FQNEAQ. The CDR3 protein is CASSARQKTTGTPSYNEQFF. CDR3 sequence (DNA): TGTGCCAGCAGCGCACGCCAAAAAACAACAGGGACGCCTTCCTACAATGAGCAGTTCTTC. The whole variable domain, filled in from reference TRBV7-8 and TRBJ2-1, reads GAGVSQSPRYKVAKRGQDVALRCDPISGHVSLFWYQQALGQGPEFLTYFQNEAQLDKSGLPSDRFFAERPEGSVSTLKIQRTQQEDSAVYLCASSARQKTTGTPSYNEQFFGPGTRLTVL.

The V and J genes are TRBV25-1 and TRBJ2-7, with 13 bases fitting TRBD2. This CDR3 is built from 16 residues. CDR1 and CDR2 (germline): MGHDK, SYGVNS. The ends lost 4 bases at V and 3 bases at J; junction bases unmatched: 6. The DNA for the CDR3 is TGTGCCAGCAGTGGTTCCGGGACTAGCGGGATCTACGAGCAGTACTTC. Translating it yields CASSGSGTSGIYEQYF.

This clonotype has more than one count but fewer than ten. The chain is built from TRBV5-1 and TRBJ1-4; no reliable D call. Germline V gene sequence: CDR1 SGHRS, CDR2 YFSETQ. The CDR3 runs 15 residues. V gave up 0 bases and J gave up 8 bases, with 14 bases separating them. This CDR3 reads CASSLALGYAEKLFF. Here the CDR3 DNA reads TGCGCCAGCAGCTTGGCCTTAGGGTATGCCGAAAAACTGTTTTTT.

This clonotype was observed a single time. V and J are TRBV20-1 and TRBJ2-7, with TRBD1 matching over 8 bases. Germline CDR1 reads DFQATT; CDR2 reads SNEGSKA (reference sequence). The ends lost 5 bases at V and 1 base at J; junction bases unmatched: 4. This CDR3 comprises 13 residues. The CDR3 protein is CSALTGESYEQYF. The CDR3 coding sequence is TGCAGTGCTTTGACAGGGGAATCCTACGAGCAGTACTTC.

The chain is built from TRBV20-1 and TRBJ2-3; 11 bases match TRBD2. The CDR3 sequence is 14 residues long. V shed 5 bases, J shed 6 bases, and the junction held 7 bases outside the gene matches. The germline CDR1 and CDR2 sequences are DFQATT and SNEGSKA (reference sequence). This CDR3 reads CSARLAGHGDTQYF. The CDR3 DNA follows: TGCAGTGCTCGACTAGCGGGACACGGGGATACGCAGTATTTT.